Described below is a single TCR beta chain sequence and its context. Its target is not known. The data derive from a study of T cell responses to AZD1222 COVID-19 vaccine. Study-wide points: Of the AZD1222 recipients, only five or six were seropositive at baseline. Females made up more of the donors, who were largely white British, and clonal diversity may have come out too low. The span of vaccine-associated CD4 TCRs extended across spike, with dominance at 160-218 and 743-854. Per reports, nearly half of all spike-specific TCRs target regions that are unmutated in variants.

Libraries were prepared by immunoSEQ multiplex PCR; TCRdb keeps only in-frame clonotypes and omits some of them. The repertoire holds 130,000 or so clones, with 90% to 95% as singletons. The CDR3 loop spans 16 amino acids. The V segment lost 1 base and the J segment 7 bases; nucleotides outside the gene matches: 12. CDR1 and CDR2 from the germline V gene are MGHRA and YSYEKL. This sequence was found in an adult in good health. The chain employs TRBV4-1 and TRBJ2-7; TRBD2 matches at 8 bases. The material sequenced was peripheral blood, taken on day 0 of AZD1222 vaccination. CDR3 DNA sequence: TGCGCCAGCAGCCAAGGGATGGGGACTAGAGGTGGGGAGCAGTACTTC. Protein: CASSQGMGTRGGEQYF.